This TCR beta chain was documented in a study of blood T cells in healthy people across ages. Together with a sample-barcoded 5' primer, a J-beta primer mix was included in a second PCR lasting roughly 6 to 12 cycles. Via MiXCR, TCRdb re-called the 5' RACE reads, giving one row per CDR3 protein. The table lists hundreds of thousands of distinct CDR3 sequences, around a fifth of them singletons. Researchers report isolating at least 6 million PBMCs per sample. This clonotype was seen many times. Germline loops: CDR1 SGHTA, CDR2 FQGNSA. The CDR3 length is 15 residues. Trimming cost V 1 base and J 2 bases, with 9 bases left between them.

This receptor was taken from a man aged 70 or older in good health. What was sequenced was blood. V gene TRBV7-2 combines with J gene TRBJ1-5, with D hard to call. This CDR3 is CASSLGGLGNQPQHF. The CDR3 DNA reads as TGTGCCAGCAGCTTAGGAGGGTTGGGCAATCAGCCCCAGCATTTT.